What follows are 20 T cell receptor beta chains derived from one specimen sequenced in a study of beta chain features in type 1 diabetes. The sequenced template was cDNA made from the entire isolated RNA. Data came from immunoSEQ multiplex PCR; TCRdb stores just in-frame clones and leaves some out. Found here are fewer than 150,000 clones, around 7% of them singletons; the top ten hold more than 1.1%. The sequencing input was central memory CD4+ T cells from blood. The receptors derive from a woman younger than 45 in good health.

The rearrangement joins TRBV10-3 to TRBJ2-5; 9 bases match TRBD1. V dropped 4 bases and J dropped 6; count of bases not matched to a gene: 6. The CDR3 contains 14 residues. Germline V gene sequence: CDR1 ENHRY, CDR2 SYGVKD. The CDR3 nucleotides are TGTGCCATCAGTGGTTCGGGACAGGGACAGACCCAGTACTTC. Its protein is CAISGSGQGQTQYF.

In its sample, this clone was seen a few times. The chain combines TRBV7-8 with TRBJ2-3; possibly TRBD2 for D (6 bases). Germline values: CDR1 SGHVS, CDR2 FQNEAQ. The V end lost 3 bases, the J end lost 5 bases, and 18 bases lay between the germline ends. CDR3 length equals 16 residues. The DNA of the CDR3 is TGTGCCAGCAGCTTGAGACTAGATCCTACCCAAGATACGCAGTATTTT. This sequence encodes CASSLRLDPTQDTQYF.

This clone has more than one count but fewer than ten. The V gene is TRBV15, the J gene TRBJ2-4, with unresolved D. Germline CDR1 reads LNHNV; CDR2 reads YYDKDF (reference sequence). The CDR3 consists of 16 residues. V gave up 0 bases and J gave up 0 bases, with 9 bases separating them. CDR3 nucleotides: TGTGCCACCAGCAGAGAGGCGGCTTTAGCCAAAAACATTCAGTACTTC. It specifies CATSREAALAKNIQYF.

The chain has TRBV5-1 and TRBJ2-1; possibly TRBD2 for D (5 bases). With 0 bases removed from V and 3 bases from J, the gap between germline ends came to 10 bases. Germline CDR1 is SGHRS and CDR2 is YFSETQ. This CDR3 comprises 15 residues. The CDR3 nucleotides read TGCGCCAGCAGCTTGGACGGGGAAGACTACAATGAGCAGTTCTTC. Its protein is CASSLDGEDYNEQFF.

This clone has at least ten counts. Here the CDR3 reads CASSPQTDGGRETQYF. CDR3 DNA sequence: TGCGCCAGCAGCCCGCAAACCGATGGTGGCAGAGAGACCCAGTACTTC. This chain joins TRBV4-3 and TRBJ2-5; D is unclear. The CDR3 loop spans 16 amino acids. Germline CDR1 is LGHNA and CDR2 is YSLEER. The V end lost 4 bases, the J end lost 4 bases, and 19 bases lay between the germline ends.

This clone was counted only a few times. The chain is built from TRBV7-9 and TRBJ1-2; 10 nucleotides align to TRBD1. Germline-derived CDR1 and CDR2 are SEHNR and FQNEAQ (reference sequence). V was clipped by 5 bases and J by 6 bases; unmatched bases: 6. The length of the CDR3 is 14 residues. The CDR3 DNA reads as TGTGCCAGCAGCAAAACGGGACAGGGGAATGGCTACACCTTC. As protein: CASSKTGQGNGYTF.

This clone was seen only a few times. In DNA form, the CDR3 reads TGTGCCAGCAGCGTGACAGGGTCCTACGAGCAGTACTTC. Its protein product is CASSVTGSYEQYF. This chain joins TRBV6-5 and TRBJ2-7; 7 positions match TRBD1. Germline values: CDR1 MNHEY, CDR2 SVGAGI. This CDR3 is built from 13 residues. V lost 6 bases to trimming and J lost 1 base; unmatched junction nucleotides: 3.

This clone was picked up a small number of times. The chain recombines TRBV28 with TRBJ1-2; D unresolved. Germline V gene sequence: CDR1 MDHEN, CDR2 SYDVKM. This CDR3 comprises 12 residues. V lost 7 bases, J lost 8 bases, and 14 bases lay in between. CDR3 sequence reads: CASNSERLGYTF. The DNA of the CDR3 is TGTGCCAGCAACTCGGAGAGACTGGGCTACACCTTC.

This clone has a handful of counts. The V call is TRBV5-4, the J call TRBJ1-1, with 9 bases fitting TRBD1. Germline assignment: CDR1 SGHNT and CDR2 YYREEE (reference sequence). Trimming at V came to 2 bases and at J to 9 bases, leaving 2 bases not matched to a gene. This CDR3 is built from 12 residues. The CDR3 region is CASSFGQGQAFF. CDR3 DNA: TGTGCCAGCAGCTTCGGACAGGGGCAAGCTTTCTTT.

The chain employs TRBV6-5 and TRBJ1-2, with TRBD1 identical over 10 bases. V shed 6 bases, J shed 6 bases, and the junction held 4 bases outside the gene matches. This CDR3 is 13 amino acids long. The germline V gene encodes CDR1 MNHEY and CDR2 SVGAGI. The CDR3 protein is CASSTDRGNGYTF. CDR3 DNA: TGTGCCAGCAGCACGGACAGGGGGAATGGCTACACCTTC.

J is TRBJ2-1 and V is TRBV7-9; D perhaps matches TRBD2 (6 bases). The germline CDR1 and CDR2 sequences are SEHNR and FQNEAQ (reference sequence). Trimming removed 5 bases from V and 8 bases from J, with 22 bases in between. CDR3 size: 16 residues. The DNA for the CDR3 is TGTGCCAGCAGCCCCGGGGGTGGAGCCGGAGACCATGAGCAGTTCTTC. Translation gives CASSPGGGAGDHEQFF.

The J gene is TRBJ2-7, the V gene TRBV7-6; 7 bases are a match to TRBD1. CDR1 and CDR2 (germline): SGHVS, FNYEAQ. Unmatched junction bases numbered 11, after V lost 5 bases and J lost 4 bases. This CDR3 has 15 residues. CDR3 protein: CASSVGRTGKYEQYF. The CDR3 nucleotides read TGTGCCAGCAGCGTCGGTAGGACAGGAAAATACGAGCAGTACTTC.

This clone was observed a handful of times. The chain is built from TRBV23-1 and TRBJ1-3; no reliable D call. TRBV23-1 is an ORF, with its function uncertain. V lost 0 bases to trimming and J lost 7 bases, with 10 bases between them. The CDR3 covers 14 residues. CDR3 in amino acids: CASSQSAFGNTIYF. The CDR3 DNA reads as TGCGCCAGCAGTCAATCTGCGTTTGGTAACACCATATATTTT.

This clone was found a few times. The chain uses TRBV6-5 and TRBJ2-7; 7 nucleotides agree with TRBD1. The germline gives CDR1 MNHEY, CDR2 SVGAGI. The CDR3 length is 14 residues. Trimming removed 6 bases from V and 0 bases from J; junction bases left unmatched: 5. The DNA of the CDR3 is TGTGCCAGCAGCTTACAGGGGAGCTCCTACGAGCAGTACTTC. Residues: CASSLQGSSYEQYF.

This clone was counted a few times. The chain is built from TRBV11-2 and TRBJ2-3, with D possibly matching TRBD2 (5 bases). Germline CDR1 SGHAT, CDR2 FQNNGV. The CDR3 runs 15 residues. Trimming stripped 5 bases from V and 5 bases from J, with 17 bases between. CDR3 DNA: TGTGCCAGCAGCCCCCACCTATCTCGGGGAGATACGCAGTATTTT. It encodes CASSPHLSRGDTQYF.

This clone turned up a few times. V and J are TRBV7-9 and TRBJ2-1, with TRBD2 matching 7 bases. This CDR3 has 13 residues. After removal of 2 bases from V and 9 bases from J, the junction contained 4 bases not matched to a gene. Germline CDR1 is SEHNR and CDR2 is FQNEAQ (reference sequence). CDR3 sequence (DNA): TGTGCCAGCAGCTTAACTAGCGATCGTGAGCAGTTCTTC. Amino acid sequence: CASSLTSDREQFF. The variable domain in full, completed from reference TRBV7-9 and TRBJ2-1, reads DTGVSQNPRHKITKRGQNVTFRCDPISEHNRLYWYRQTLGQGPEFLTYFQNEAQLEKSRLLSDRFSAERPKGSFSTLEIQRTEQGDSAMYLCASSLTSDREQFFGPGTRLTVL.

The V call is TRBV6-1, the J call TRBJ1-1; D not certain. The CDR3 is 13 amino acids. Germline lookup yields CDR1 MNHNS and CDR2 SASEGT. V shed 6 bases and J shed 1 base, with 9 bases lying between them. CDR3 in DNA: TGTGCCAGCAGCCCGGCAGGGAACACTGAAGCTTTCTTT. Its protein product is CASSPAGNTEAFF.

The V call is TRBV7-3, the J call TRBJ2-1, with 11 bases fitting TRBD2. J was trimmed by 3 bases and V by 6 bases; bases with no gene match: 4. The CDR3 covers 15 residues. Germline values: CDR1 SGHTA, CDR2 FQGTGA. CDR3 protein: CASSSGTSGYNEQFF. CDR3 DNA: TGTGCCAGCAGTTCCGGGACTAGCGGCTACAATGAGCAGTTCTTC.

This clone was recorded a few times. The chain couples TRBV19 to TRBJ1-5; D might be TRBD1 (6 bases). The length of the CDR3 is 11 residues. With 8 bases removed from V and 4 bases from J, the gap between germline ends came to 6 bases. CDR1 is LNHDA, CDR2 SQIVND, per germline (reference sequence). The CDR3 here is CASQGNQPQHF. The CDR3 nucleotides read TGTGCCAGTCAGGGGAATCAGCCCCAGCATTTT. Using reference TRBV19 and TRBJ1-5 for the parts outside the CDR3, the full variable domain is DGGITQSPKYLFRKEGQNVTLSCEQNLNHDAMYWYRQDPGQGLRLIYYSQIVNDFQKGDIAEGYSVSREKKESFPLTVTSAQKNPTAFYLCASQGNQPQHFGDGTRLSIL.

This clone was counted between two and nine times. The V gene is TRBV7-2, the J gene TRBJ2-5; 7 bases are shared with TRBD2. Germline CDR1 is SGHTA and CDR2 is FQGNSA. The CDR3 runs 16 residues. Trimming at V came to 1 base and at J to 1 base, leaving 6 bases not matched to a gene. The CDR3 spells CASSLGILASQETQYF. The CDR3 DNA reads TGTGCCAGCAGCTTAGGGATACTAGCGTCCCAAGAGACCCAGTACTTC.